Reported below is one T cell receptor (beta chain). Its antigen has not been determined. Qualities for individual bases were not recorded, and no much larger clone is one base off. This specimen's time point label, per the study, means: pretreatment peripheral blood. The cohort comprised around 31 patients with locally advanced or metastatic urothelial carcinoma treated at Memorial Sloan Kettering on a trial protocol. Peripheral blood mononuclear cells were collected pretreatment and during treatment, with between 1 and 8 total time points obtained per patient. The Qiagen DNeasy Blood extraction kit was used to purify genomic DNA from total PBMCs and tumor samples. PBMCs were collected pretreatment and during treatment and were isolated and stored as previously described. This sample was taken from a study of PD-L1 blockade in urothelial cancer (dated by TCRdb to about 2017). For context, the study as a whole: All patients started therapy in about 2014 and received atezolizumab 1,200 mg intravenously every 3 weeks. Under 10 patients reached durable clinical benefit, while about 20 patients did not. Blood samples were analyzed at 3 weeks after treatment start (second dose) and at 6 weeks after treatment start. A median of around 150,000 T cells and some 82,000 unique TCRs was obtained from blood samples, and a median clonality of about 0.08 was observed. Whole exome sequencing and RNA sequencing of pretreatment tumors were performed alongside TCR sequencing in the same patients. About nine tenths of the roughly 29 patients were males with bladder-origin urothelial cancer, and 18 of 29 reported a prior smoking history. Pretreatment blood TCR-seq was available for 27 to 30 patients, at least one posttreatment blood collection was obtained for about 25 patients, and tumor TCR-seq was available for about 25 patients. Pretreatment tumor samples, along with matched peripheral blood collected serially before and after atezolizumab treatment, underwent TCR sequencing. Patients had an ECOG performance status of 0 or 1 and had received between 0 and 3 prior chemotherapy regimens. Somatic, immune and clinical correlates of response to PD-L1 blockade with atezolizumab in urothelial cancer were the focus of an exploratory multi-omic analysis. Durable clinical benefit meant progression-free survival longer than 6 months, and TCR features were also tested against progression-free and overall survival. General conclusions and limits of the study: At 3 weeks after the start of treatment, tumor-associated TCR clones in peripheral blood had expanded more in patients with durable benefit (n ≈ 24, p = 0.022). Improved progression-free and overall survival was associated with having pretreatment peripheral blood TCR clonality below the median. Because the sample size was small (n of about 27) and many exploratory analyses were performed, the results are intended to be hypothesis-generating.

Each PCR received spiked-in synthetic TCR analog templates so that absolute template abundance could be estimated from read counts. TCRbeta CDR3 regions were amplified from genomic DNA with bias-controlled V and J gene primers using the immunoSEQ assay. Sequencing of rearranged TCRbeta segments was done at approximately 20X coverage. For the original study's pipeline: Sequencing errors were corrected by clustering and CDR3s were annotated against IMGT to assign V, D and J genes. Downstream analyses used only productive TCRbeta rearrangements, leaving out any out-of-frame or stop-codon sequences. To compute clonality, Shannon entropy was normalized by the log of the number of unique productive sequences and then subtracted from one. Clones differing between time points or between blood and tumor were identified by Fisher's exact test with Benjamini-Hochberg correction at adjusted p below 0.01. TCRdb obtained this table from immuneACCESS and retained in-frame rearrangements with V and J assigned. These tables miss some clones; where compared with another copy, unresolved V genes account for less than half of the shortfall, and the remainder is unexplained. V and J calls and clone size follow that table, whereas D and trimming were derived from the DNA. This sample gives 84,000 or so clones in total; around 85% of them show up just once. Together, the top ten hold approximately 15% of the sample.

Taken from the germline V gene, the CDR1 and CDR2 loops are SGHDT and YYEEEE. V gives up 1 base and J gives up 0 bases, and the segment between their germline ends measures 10 bases. Taken from cysteine to phenylalanine, the CDR3 has 15 residues. Only the CDR3 DNA is retained, 45 bases long and in frame from the first base. The chain employs TRBV5-6 and TRBJ2-5; the D gene is perhaps TRBD1, from 5 matching bases. The clonotype comes from a man in his sixties with urothelial cancer. The specimen comprised PBMCs, sampled around atezolizumab (anti-PD-L1) treatment. The CDR3 protein: CASSLRGLYQETQYF. Read as DNA, the sequence is TGTGCCAGCAGCTTGAGGGGCTTGTACCAAGAGACCCAGTACTTC.